This T cell receptor (beta chain) was captured in a study of OX40 agonist ivuxolimab in advanced cancers. Overall study context: Patients received ivuxolimab, an agonistic anti-OX40 (CD134) antibody.

Study-wide results and caveats: The study found among the lowest clonal expansion in partial responders at 0.1-3.0 mg/kg.

Assay: immunoSEQ multiplex PCR; the TCRdb copy retains only in-frame clones and omits some. The sample contains approximately 58,000 clones, 80% to 90% of which appear only once. Concerning this clone: Its target is not known.

The cohort excluded patients with autoimmune disease history or systemic immunosuppression. The source was CD4+ or CD8+ T cells sorted from blood, collected in a trial of the OX40 agonist ivuxolimab. This clonotype was obtained from an adult with an advanced solid tumor such as melanoma, head and neck, liver or kidney cancer.

This CDR3 reads CAWSAQLYEQYF. The CDR3 nucleotides are TGTGCCTGGAGTGCCCAGCTCTACGAGCAGTACTTC. The gene calls are TRBV30 and TRBJ2-7, with no clear D. The germline V and J ends were trimmed by 1 base and 3 bases, with 7 bases remaining between them. Germline V gives CDR1 GTSNPN, CDR2 SVGIG (reference sequence). CDR3 size: 12 residues.